This T cell receptor beta chain was identified during a study of blood T cell repertoires in COVID-19. On the study more broadly: Researchers got acute and convalescent COVID-19 samples from the United States, Italy and Spain.

CDR3 size: 15 residues. The J segment lost 4 bases and the V segment lost 7 bases, leaving 4 bases of the junction unmatched. Per the germline V gene, CDR1 is KGHDR and CDR2 is SFDVKD. Authors' methods: Using reference gene primer amplification, nucleated cell counts were estimated. Clones were sequenced by immunoSEQ multiplex PCR, and TCRdb holds only the in-frame ones, with some missing. For V, J and clone size, that table is used; D and trimming come from the DNA. Among 250,000 or so clones listed, around three quarters were seen once. The genes are TRBV24-1 and TRBJ2-1, with 12 bases aligning to TRBD1. The receptor was isolated from an elderly woman with acute or convalescent COVID-19. The sequencing sample was made of peripheral blood. The CDR3 sequence is CATSKGQGAYNEQFF. The CDR3 coding sequence is TGTGCCACCAGCAAGGGACAGGGGGCTTACAATGAGCAGTTCTTC.